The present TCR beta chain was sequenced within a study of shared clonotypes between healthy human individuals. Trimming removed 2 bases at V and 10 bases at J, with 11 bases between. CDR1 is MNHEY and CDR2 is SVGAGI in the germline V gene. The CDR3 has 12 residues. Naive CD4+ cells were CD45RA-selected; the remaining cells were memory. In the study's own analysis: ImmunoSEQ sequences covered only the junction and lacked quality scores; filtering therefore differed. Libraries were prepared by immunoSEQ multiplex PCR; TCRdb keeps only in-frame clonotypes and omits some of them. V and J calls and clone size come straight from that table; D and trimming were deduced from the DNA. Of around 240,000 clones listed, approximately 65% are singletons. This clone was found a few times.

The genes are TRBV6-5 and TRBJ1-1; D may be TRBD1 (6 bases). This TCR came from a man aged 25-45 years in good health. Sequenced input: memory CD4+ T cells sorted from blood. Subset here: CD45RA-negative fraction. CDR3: CASSYKGHIAFF. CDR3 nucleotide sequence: TGTGCCAGCAGTTACAAGGGACATATAGCTTTCTTT.